This T cell receptor beta chain came from a study of shared clonotypes between healthy human individuals. On the study more broadly: CD8 memory received one plate per donor, CD8 naive two, CD4 memory three and CD4 naive three.

Caucasian adults residing in Nashville, Tennessee made up all the donors. The ends lost 3 bases at V and 0 bases at J; junction bases unmatched: 5. The germline V gene has CDR1 SGDLS and CDR2 YYNGEE. This CDR3 is 17 amino acids long. Every subset had its genomic DNA shared out evenly among several immunoSEQ plates. Profiled with immunoSEQ multiplex PCR; TCRdb holds only in-frame clones, not every one. The sample gives over a million clones, approximately 96% of which show up once; approximately 1.1% is in the top ten. The chain uses TRBV9 and TRBJ2-6; 8 bases agree with TRBD2. What was sequenced was naive CD4+ T cells sorted from blood. The subset is: CD45RA+ positively selected. This TCR was recovered from a man aged 25 to 45 in good health. The CDR3 here is CASSGAGVNSGANVLTF. Here the CDR3 DNA reads TGTGCCAGCAGCGGAGCGGGAGTCAACTCTGGGGCCAACGTCCTGACTTTC.